This T cell receptor beta chain was captured in a study of monozygotic twins with inflammatory bowel disease. Overall study findings and caveats: Healthy co-twins had higher TCRbeta inverse Simpson diversity than their IBD twins.

UMIs incorporating a 6-nucleotide sample barcode were appended by means of template switching. No DNA is given; TCRdb re-called the 5' RACE reads and lists each CDR3 protein once. This sample's table has 350,000 to 500,000 distinct CDR3 sequences. CDR3 length: 17 amino acids. CDR1 and CDR2 from the germline V gene are SGHTA and FQGNSA. Points on this clonotype: Its antigen is still unknown.

The genes are TRBV7-2 and TRBJ2-2; the D gene TCRdb calls, TRBD1, cannot be checked with no DNA. The origin of this receptor is a human donor with ulcerative colitis or Crohn's disease, or a healthy co-twin of an affected twin (not recorded which). Material: blood. The CDR3 loop reads CASTRAGIHLDTGELFF.